These 22 T cell receptor beta chains share one sample of origin, sequenced in a study of T cells in tuberculosis. Here immunoSEQ multiplex PCR was the method, and the copy in TCRdb shows in-frame clones only, minus some. The data show around 38,000 clones, 85% to 95% seen once. The sequenced material came from PBMCs. Receptor source: a donor aged 10 to 29 with latent tuberculosis or without tuberculosis infection.

V is TRBV7-2 and J is TRBJ1-5, with 9 bases fitting TRBD1. Trimming took 1 base from V and 5 from J; bases not matched to a gene: 3. Germline CDR1 and CDR2: SGHTA and FQGNSA. The CDR3 is 15 amino acids. The CDR3 DNA reads TGTGCCAGCAGCTTAGAGACAGGGGGGGATCAGCCCCAGCATTTT. Translation gives CASSLETGGDQPQHF.

This clone was observed a single time. The chain recombines TRBV2 with TRBJ2-6; the D gene is possibly TRBD1 (6 bases). The CDR3 has 19 residues. V lost 2 bases and J lost 0, with 17 bases in between. Germline V gene lookup returns CDR1 SNHLY and CDR2 FYNNEI. CDR3 region: CASSENGQRNYSGANVLTF. The CDR3 nucleotides read TGTGCCAGCAGTGAAAATGGACAGCGCAACTACTCTGGGGCCAACGTCCTGACTTTC.

The rearrangement joins TRBV5-6 to TRBJ1-1; the D gene is possibly TRBD1 (6 bases). Germline values: CDR1 SGHDT, CDR2 YYEEEE. Deletions cut 2 bases from V and 5 bases from J, with 13 bases between. The CDR3 contains 14 residues. The CDR3 DNA is TGTGCCAGCAGCTTACGCAGGGGAGGGACTGAAGCTTTCTTT. Translated: CASSLRRGGTEAFF.

This chain connects TRBV5-8 to TRBJ2-7, with a possible D match to TRBD1 (5 bases). The V gene lost 1 base and the J gene lost 3 bases, with 14 bases spanning the gap. There are 15 residues in the CDR3. CDR1 and CDR2 from the germline V gene are SGHTS and YDEGEE. The CDR3 loop reads CASSLIPGIVYEQYF. CDR3 coding DNA: TGTGCCAGCAGCTTGATTCCAGGGATAGTCTACGAGCAGTACTTC.

V usage is TRBV6-5 and J usage is TRBJ1-4; no reliable D call. Germline assignment: CDR1 MNHEY and CDR2 SVGAGI. This CDR3 is 16 amino acids long. V was trimmed by 3 bases and J by 0 bases, leaving 11 bases between them. The CDR3 protein is CASSYTQEATNEKLFF. The CDR3 DNA is TGTGCCAGCAGTTATACCCAGGAGGCAACTAATGAAAAACTGTTTTTT.

This chain connects TRBV9 to TRBJ2-1, with 14 bases lining up with TRBD2. Germline V CDR1 and CDR2: SGDLS, YYNGEE. The junction had 1 base not matched to a gene; V was cut back by 0 bases and J by 5 bases. The CDR3 length is 16 residues. In DNA, the CDR3 is TGTGCCAGCAGCGTAGGGACTAGCGGGGGGAACAATGAGCAGTTCTTC. Protein sequence: CASSVGTSGGNNEQFF.

The chain joins TRBV29-1 to TRBJ1-3; TRBD1 aligns across 7 bases. The CDR3 is 14 residues long. V shed 7 bases, J shed 0 bases, and the junction held 6 bases outside the gene matches. In germline, CDR1 is SQVTM, CDR2 ANQGSEA. The CDR3 bases are TGCAGCGCTGGACAGGAAGACTCTGGAAACACCATATATTTT. Translating it yields CSAGQEDSGNTIYF.

The rearrangement joins TRBV11-2 to TRBJ2-1, with D maybe TRBD1 (6 bases). Germline V gene data show CDR1 as SGHAT and CDR2 as FQNNGV. The CDR3 loop spans 14 amino acids. V was pared by 4 bases and J by 7 bases, with 14 bases between. CDR3 region: CASSSGQPLNEQFF. CDR3 nucleotides: TGTGCCAGCAGCTCCGGACAGCCGCTAAATGAGCAGTTCTTC.

The chain has TRBV6-5 and TRBJ1-2; D unclear. Trimming removed 2 bases from V and 6 bases from J, with 13 bases in between. CDR3 size: 14 residues. Germline loops: CDR1 MNHEY, CDR2 SVGAGI. CDR3 DNA sequence: TGTGCCAGCAGTTACGGCGGCAGTCAGAATGGCTACACCTTC. Translated, it gives CASSYGGSQNGYTF.

In DNA form, the CDR3 reads TGTGCCAGCAGCTTATGTTGGTCCGTCACGGGGTACTACGAGCAGTACTTC. Translated, it gives CASSLCWSVTGYYEQYF. The chain couples TRBV11-3 to TRBJ2-7; tentative D call: TRBD2 (5 bases). This CDR3 comprises 17 residues. The germline V gene encodes CDR1 SGHNT and CDR2 YENEEA. V was trimmed by 2 bases and J by 3 bases, leaving 20 bases between them. Looking up the rest from reference TRBV11-3 and TRBJ2-7 gives the full variable domain: EAGVVQSPRYKIIEKKQPVAFWCNPISGHNTLYWYLQNLGQGPELLIRYENEEAVDDSQLPKDRFSAERLKGVDSTLKIQPAELGDSAVYLCASSLCWSVTGYYEQYFGPGTRLTVT.

V gene TRBV7-6 combines with J gene TRBJ2-1; 11 bases agree with TRBD1. With V trimmed by 1 base and J by 9 bases, 8 bases remained unmatched. Germline CDR1 is SGHVS and CDR2 is FNYEAQ. CDR3 length: 16 amino acids. The CDR3 DNA reads TGTGCCAGCAGCTTAGTGGACAGGGGGCTTACGATTGAGCAGTTCTTC. Translating gives CASSLVDRGLTIEQFF. The full variable domain, rest sourced from reference TRBV7-6 and TRBJ2-1, is GAGVSQSPRYKVTKRGQDVALRCDPISGHVSLYWYRQALGQGPEFLTYFNYEAQQDKSGLPNDRFSAERPEGSISTLTIQRTEQRDSAMYRCASSLVDRGLTIEQFFGPGTRLTVL.

The V gene is TRBV25-1, the J gene TRBJ1-2, with TRBD1 matching 9 bases. V lost 6 bases, J lost 4 bases, and 6 bases stayed unmatched. Germline lookup yields CDR1 MGHDK and CDR2 SYGVNS. The CDR3 runs to 14 residues. CDR3 nucleotides: TGTGCCAGCAGGGCCGGGACAGGGATCTATGGCTACACCTTC. Protein product: CASRAGTGIYGYTF.

CDR3 in amino acids: CASSQDTGQGFYGYTF. As DNA, the CDR3 is TGTGCCAGCAGCCAGGATACCGGACAGGGCTTCTATGGCTACACCTTC. V usage is TRBV14 and J usage is TRBJ1-2; 8 nucleotides match TRBD1. CDR3 length: 16 residues. V trimming: 3 bases; J trimming: 4 bases; junction bases outside the gene matches: 10. Germline CDR1 is SGHDN and CDR2 is FVKESK.

This clone was detected once. V gene TRBV27 combines with J gene TRBJ1-1; no clear D. This CDR3 spans 15 amino acids. Germline CDR1 MNHEY, CDR2 SMNVEV (reference sequence). The V and J ends lost 7 bases and 1 base respectively, with 16 bases between them. The CDR3 DNA reads as TGTGCCAGCACCAGAGGCGGGAAAGGGAACACTGAAGCTTTCTTT. It translates to CASTRGGKGNTEAFF.

The chain is built from TRBV19 and TRBJ2-7; maybe TRBD2 (7 bases). The CDR3 is made up of 15 amino acids. Trimming took 6 bases from V and 7 from J, leaving 22 bases between them. CDR1 LNHDA and CDR2 SQIVND come from the germline V gene (reference sequence). The CDR3 sequence: CASRPGDAGAREQYF. The CDR3 DNA follows: TGTGCCAGTAGACCAGGGGACGCGGGGGCGCGGGAGCAGTACTTC.

V usage is TRBV7-2 and J usage is TRBJ2-2; 11 bases are shared with TRBD2. Germline-derived CDR1 and CDR2 are SGHTA and FQGNSA. CDR3 size: 15 residues. V shed 5 bases, J shed 5 bases, and the junction held 4 bases outside the gene matches. The CDR3 protein is CASSPSGGLTGELFF. CDR3 in DNA: TGTGCCAGCAGCCCTAGCGGGGGGCTGACCGGGGAGCTGTTTTTT. Based on the CDR3 plus reference TRBV7-2 and TRBJ2-2, the full variable domain is GAGVSQSPSNKVTEKGKDVELRCDPISGHTALYWYRQSLGQGLEFLIYFQGNSAPDKSGLPSDRFSAERTGGSVSTLTIQRTQQEDSAVYLCASSPSGGLTGELFFGEGSRLTVL.

J is TRBJ1-1 and V is TRBV6-5, with 7 bases fitting TRBD1. This CDR3 contains 14 residues. CDR1 is MNHEY, CDR2 SVGAGI, per germline. J was trimmed by 0 bases and V by 6 bases; bases with no gene match: 4. CDR3 residues: CASSKDRVNTEAFF. CDR3 nucleotide sequence: TGTGCCAGCAGCAAAGACAGGGTGAACACTGAAGCTTTCTTT.

The rearrangement links TRBV4-1 to TRBJ2-7; 10 bases are shared with TRBD2. V lost 2 bases to trimming and J lost 1 base; unmatched junction nucleotides: 5. The CDR3 has 16 amino acids. Germline CDR1 reads MGHRA; CDR2 reads YSYEKL. In DNA form, the CDR3 reads TGCGCCAGCAGCCAAACCCGGACTAGCGGATCCTACGAGCAGTACTTC. Translating it yields CASSQTRTSGSYEQYF.

This clone was seen only once. The genes are TRBV6-1 and TRBJ2-6; D remains unclear. V lost 1 base to trimming and J lost 1 base, with 11 bases between them. The CDR3 runs 17 residues. Germline loops: CDR1 MNHNS, CDR2 SASEGT. The CDR3 DNA is TGTGCCAGCAGTGAAGTCCTTCGGTTGTCTGGGGCCAACGTCCTGACTTTC. Protein product: CASSEVLRLSGANVLTF.

This chain connects TRBV25-1 to TRBJ1-1; D ambiguous. Looked up from germline, CDR1 is MGHDK and CDR2 is SYGVNS. V was pared by 3 bases and J by 11 bases, with 19 bases between. This CDR3 comprises 14 residues. The CDR3 DNA follows: TGTGCCAGCAGTGATCCCGGTGGGGAGGCAAGGGCTTTCTTT. Residues: CASSDPGGEARAFF.

This chain links TRBV18 with TRBJ2-2, with 9 nucleotides matching TRBD2. Per germline, CDR1 KGHSH and CDR2 LQKENI. This CDR3 comprises 19 residues. Germline trimming cut 2 bases from V and 3 bases from J; bases unmatched to any gene: 13. DNA of the CDR3: TGTGCCAGCTCACCATCTCCCCCCCTGGTAGCGGGAGACACCGGGGAGCTGTTTTTT. Its translation is CASSPSPPLVAGDTGELFF.

The chain is built from TRBV19 and TRBJ2-2; D call uncertain. Germline assignment: CDR1 LNHDA and CDR2 SQIVND (reference sequence). Trimming left V 3 bases short and J 5 bases short, with 10 bases between. This CDR3 has 14 residues. The CDR3 bases are TGTGCCAGTAGTATTTCGGGTGGGACCGGGGAGCTGTTTTTT. Protein sequence: CASSISGGTGELFF.